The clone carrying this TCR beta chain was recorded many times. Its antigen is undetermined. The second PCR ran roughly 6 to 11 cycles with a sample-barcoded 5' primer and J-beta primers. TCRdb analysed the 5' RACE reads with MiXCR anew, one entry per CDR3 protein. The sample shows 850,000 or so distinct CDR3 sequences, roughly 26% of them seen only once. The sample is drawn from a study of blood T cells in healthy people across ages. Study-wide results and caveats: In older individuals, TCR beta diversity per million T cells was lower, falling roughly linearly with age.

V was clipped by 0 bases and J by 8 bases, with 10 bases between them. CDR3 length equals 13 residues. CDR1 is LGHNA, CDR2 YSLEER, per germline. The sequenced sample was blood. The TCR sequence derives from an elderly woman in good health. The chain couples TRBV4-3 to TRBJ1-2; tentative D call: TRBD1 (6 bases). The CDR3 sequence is CASSQETGNGYTF. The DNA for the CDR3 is TGCGCCAGCAGCCAAGAAACAGGGAACGGCTACACCTTC.